One sample yielded the 5 T cell receptor beta chains listed below, sequenced in a study of blood T cell repertoires in COVID-19. Generated by immunoSEQ multiplex PCR, the TCRdb table keeps only in-frame clones and is missing some. This sample has 190,000 or so clones, with 90% found just once. Sequencing was carried out using peripheral blood. These receptors all stem from a man aged 45-65 years with acute or convalescent COVID-19.

The rearrangement links TRBV20-1 to TRBJ2-4, with TRBD2 as a possible D gene (5 bases). V gave up 3 bases and J gave up 7 bases, with 16 bases separating them. Germline values: CDR1 DFQATT, CDR2 SNEGSKA (reference sequence). The CDR3 contains 14 residues. DNA of the CDR3: TGCAGTGCTAGTTCACCCCGCAGAGGGAACATTCAGTACTTC. Translating it yields CSASSPRRGNIQYF.

This clone is medium-sized in the sample. The chain has TRBV4-1 and TRBJ2-7; tentative D call: TRBD1 (6 bases). The CDR3 is 15 amino acids. The V and J ends lost 4 bases and 3 bases respectively, with 16 bases between them. CDR1 is MGHRA and CDR2 is YSYEKL in the germline V gene. The chain's CDR3 is CASSRGFGGRYEQYV. The CDR3 nucleotides read TGCGCCAGCAGCCGCGGTTTTGGGGGCCGCTACGAGCAGTACGTC.

The chain couples TRBV30 to TRBJ1-2; no reliable D call. The CDR3 is 13 amino acids. Germline assignment: CDR1 GTSNPN and CDR2 SVGIG (reference sequence). Trimming removed 6 bases at V and 5 bases at J, with 16 bases between. The DNA of the CDR3 is TGTGCCTGTCGGAGGGTGGGTTTTTATGGCTACACCTTC. Its translation: CACRRVGFYGYTF.

In this sample, this clone turned up a few times. The rearrangement uses TRBV3-1 (or the pseudogene TRBV3-2) and TRBJ2-5; D is unclear. Trimming removed 0 bases from V and 0 bases from J, with 17 bases in between. Germline CDR1 reads LGHDT; CDR2 reads YNNKEL (reference sequence). The length of the CDR3 is 18 residues. The DNA for the CDR3 is TGTGCCAGCAGCCAAGAACGATCGGTCACCCGAGACCAAGAGACCCAGTACTTC. The encoded protein is CASSQERSVTRDQETQYF.

The genes are TRBV5-1 and TRBJ1-2; 7 bases are shared with TRBD1. CDR3 length: 17 amino acids. V trimming: 1 base; J trimming: 5 bases; junction bases outside the gene matches: 14. From germline, CDR1 is SGHRS and CDR2 YFSETQ. This CDR3 is CASSLSPAGGTGYGYTF. The CDR3 DNA is TGCGCCAGCAGCTTGTCTCCAGCAGGGGGTACGGGGTATGGCTACACCTTC.